This is a list of T cell receptor beta chains from one sample in a study of cytomegalovirus exposure and HLA in healthy donors. Profiled with immunoSEQ multiplex PCR; TCRdb holds only in-frame clones, not every one. The sample gives under 150,000 clones, 78% of which show up once; 2.5% to 3.5% is in the top ten. The sequencing input was PBMCs. The origin of the receptors is a man aged 35 to 55 in good health and CMV-seropositive. CDR3s include the opening cysteine and the closing phenylalanine or tryptophan. A D gene is named only where the DNA matches it firmly. Clone size is stated in some rows and not others, as once, few, many or a class when expanded.

size,D,V,CDR3
-,-,TRBV5-1,CASMFVAGVPGELFF
-,-,TRBV28,CASSLSGGPSYEQYF
-,TRBD1,TRBV4-1,CASSQGGGDRDGADTQYF
-,TRBD1,TRBV5-8,CASSLGPGTDYEQYF
-,-,TRBV7-8,CASSYGQQEGTGELFF
-,TRBD1,TRBV4-1,CASSQVLGTAYF
-,TRBD1,TRBV11-2,CASSLAGQVLNEAFF
-,TRBD2,TRBV5-1,CASSTSGSDPPYEQYF
-,TRBD2,TRBV19,CASRAGRGTDTQYF
-,TRBD1,TRBV5-4,CASRGGSEAFF
-,-,TRBV7-2,CASSLEWSTVRSTQYF
once,-,TRBV27,CASSLQRSTNEKLFF
-,-,TRBV11-2,CASSLGDMRYEQYF
-,TRBD2,TRBV5-4,CASSFNGLAPDTQYF
-,-,TRBV7-8,CASSSQGFPGNTIYF
once,-,TRBV5-4,CASSSHRGYEQYF
-,-,TRBV11-2,CASSLRVSYNEQFF
-,-,TRBV6-5,CASSGRDLSSYEQYF
-,-,TRBV7-8,CASSLARRSANYGYTF
-,-,TRBV5-6,CASSRRGGDTEAFF
few,TRBD1,TRBV5-3,CARSLKDRGGYEQYF
few,-,TRBV20-1,CSARWSEQFF
-,TRBD1,TRBV5-6,CASSYRTGATTDTQYF
once,TRBD1,TRBV6-5,CASSYDGQGMLRFF
-,-,TRBV5-5,CASSHSTGETQYF
-,TRBD1,TRBV2,CAPKSRTGGNEQFF
-,TRBD1,TRBV2,CASSEAGTGPSYEQYF
few,TRBD1,TRBV27,CASSLRQGGLNTEAFF
-,TRBD1,TRBV18,CASSPRQGVGETQYF
few,TRBD2,TRBV18,CASSGLLAEETQYF
once,-,TRBV7-6,CASSPGGGNTIYF
-,TRBD1,TRBV19,CASSGTAYGYTF
-,-,TRBV6-5,CASSPGGRAETQYF
-,TRBD1,TRBV6-5,CASSRGTATYSPLHF
-,-,TRBV18,CASSPSTDYGYTF
-,-,TRBV18,CASSPGRNMNTEAFF
-,-,TRBV12-5,CASGLPDTNTEAFF
-,TRBD1,TRBV27,CASSFLGGEGPSNQPQHF
-,-,TRBV19,CASSGGTGFEQYF
few,-,TRBV27,CASGEDYFGLSTDTQYF
-,TRBD1,TRBV18,CASSGQLDEKLFF
-,TRBD2,TRBV30,CAWSRLAGYNEQFF
few,-,TRBV29-1,CSVEAWDIGNTQYF
-,-,TRBV29-1,CSVEMSRGYYGYTF
-,TRBD1,TRBV19,CASSRGQANEKLFF
-,TRBD2,TRBV6-5,CASSYGREGPYEQYF
once,-,TRBV5-6,CASSFVQSKNIQYF
-,-,TRBV2,CASSELAIRESYEQYF
-,-,TRBV28,CASSWGSPGGAFF